Below, 19 T cell receptor beta chains from the same sample are listed, as sequenced in a study of blood T cell repertoires in COVID-19. Method: immunoSEQ multiplex PCR; TCRdb's copy keeps in-frame clones and lacks some. Here the sample spans 55,000 to 65,000 clones, around three quarters being singletons. The sample consisted of peripheral blood. These receptor sequences come from a man aged 60 to 75 with acute or convalescent COVID-19.

The chain has TRBV27 and TRBJ2-7, with TRBD1 identical over 8 bases. With 5 bases clipped from V and 2 bases from J, the junction kept 11 bases outside the gene matches. CDR1 is MNHEY and CDR2 is SMNVEV in the germline V gene (reference sequence). The CDR3 loop spans 16 amino acids. In DNA form, the CDR3 reads TGTGCCAGCAGTCCTTTCCTCAGGGGGCCAACCTACGAGCAGTACTTC. Translated, it gives CASSPFLRGPTYEQYF.

V usage is TRBV12-3 or TRBV12-4 and J usage is TRBJ1-2; TRBD1 is a possible D gene (5 bases). CDR3 length: 13 amino acids. The V gene lost 6 bases and the J gene lost 3 bases, with 11 bases spanning the gap. In DNA, the CDR3 is TGTGCCAGCAGGATCAGGGAAGACTATGGCTACACCTTC. Translating it yields CASRIREDYGYTF.

The chain uses TRBV19 and TRBJ2-1; 12 bases agree with TRBD2. From germline, CDR1 is LNHDA and CDR2 SQIVND (reference sequence). The V segment lost 5 bases and the J segment 9 bases; nucleotides outside the gene matches: 5. This CDR3 contains 14 residues. This chain's CDR3 is CASSLAGGIREQFF. DNA for the CDR3: TGTGCCAGTAGTCTAGCGGGGGGGATCCGTGAGCAGTTCTTC.

The gene calls are TRBV29-1 and TRBJ1-2; a weak D match, TRBD1 (6 bases). CDR1 is SQVTM, CDR2 ANQGSEA, per germline. Trimming left V 6 bases short and J 1 base short, with 15 bases between. This CDR3 spans 14 amino acids. DNA of the CDR3: TGCAGCGTCATCGCGACAGGCCTTAACTATGGCTACACCTTC. Its translation is CSVIATGLNYGYTF.

The chain couples TRBV5-1 to TRBJ1-2, with a tentative D call TRBD1 (5 bases). Germline V CDR1 and CDR2: SGHRS, YFSETQ. Trimming took off 0 bases at V and 7 bases at J, with 13 bases between the two ends. CDR3 size: 14 residues. CDR3 in DNA: TGCGCCAGCAGCTTGGGACAGTCCATCTCTGGCTACACCTTC. Amino acids: CASSLGQSISGYTF.

The genes are TRBV27 and TRBJ2-3; TRBD1 matches at 8 bases. The CDR3 is 15 residues long. J lost 2 bases, V lost 5 bases, and 6 bases had no gene match. From germline, CDR1 is MNHEY and CDR2 SMNVEV (reference sequence). This CDR3 is CASSEQGVPTDTQYF. The CDR3, as DNA: TGTGCCAGCAGTGAACAGGGGGTCCCCACAGATACGCAGTATTTT.

The V call is TRBV19, the J call TRBJ2-1; 10 nucleotides agree with TRBD2. Germline-derived CDR1 and CDR2 are LNHDA and SQIVND (reference sequence). The trim removed 1 base at V and 3 bases at J, leaving 0 bases unmatched. The CDR3 sequence is 15 residues long. The CDR3 DNA sequence: TGTGCCAGTAGTATAGGGACTAGCGGCTACAATGAGCAGTTCTTC. The encoded protein is CASSIGTSGYNEQFF.

Many counts were recorded for this clone. In the same sample, other DNA sequences code for this CDR3. This chain links TRBV6-5 with TRBJ1-1, with TRBD1 identical over 9 bases. The germline V gene encodes CDR1 MNHEY and CDR2 SVGAGI. With 3 bases clipped from V and 0 bases from J, the junction kept 5 bases outside the gene matches. The CDR3 has 16 residues. The CDR3 bases are TGTGCCAGCAGTTATCTGGGACAGGGTTTGAACACTGAAGCTTTCTTT. Amino acid sequence: CASSYLGQGLNTEAFF.

The CDR3 bases are TGCAGCGTTGAAAAAGACAGGGGAGAGACCCAGTACTTC. Translated: CSVEKDRGETQYF. The genes are TRBV29-1 and TRBJ2-5; 8 bases match TRBD1. Per germline, CDR1 SQVTM and CDR2 ANQGSEA. CDR3 length: 13 residues. V lost 2 bases to trimming and J lost 4 bases; unmatched junction nucleotides: 3.

The chain joins TRBV6-5 to TRBJ1-1; the D gene is possibly TRBD1 (6 bases). Germline CDR1 reads MNHEY; CDR2 reads SVGAGI. The CDR3 contains 14 residues. The V and J ends lost 7 bases and 1 base respectively, with 13 bases between them. In DNA form, the CDR3 reads TGTGCCAGCAAGAGGGGGGGAGAGAACACTGAAGCTTTCTTT. This translates into CASKRGGENTEAFF.

This rearrangement joins TRBV30 to TRBJ2-1, with D tentatively TRBD1 (5 bases). There are 11 residues in the CDR3. Germline V lookup: CDR1 GTSNPN, CDR2 SVGIG (reference sequence). V was clipped by 8 bases and J by 8 bases, with 13 bases between them. The CDR3 here is CARDRDDEQFF. The DNA of the CDR3 is TGTGCCCGCGACAGAGACGATGAGCAGTTCTTC. Looking up the rest from reference TRBV30 and TRBJ2-1 gives the full variable domain: SQTIHQWPATLVQPVGSPLSLECTVEGTSNPNLYWYRQAAGRGLQLLFYSVGIGQISSEVPQNLSASRPQDRQFILSSKKLLLSDSGFYLCARDRDDEQFFGPGTRLTVL.

V is TRBV19 and J is TRBJ1-5, with 9 bases identical to TRBD1. This CDR3 has 14 residues. The ends lost 4 bases at V and 10 bases at J; junction bases unmatched: 8. Germline lookup yields CDR1 LNHDA and CDR2 SQIVND (reference sequence). CDR3 in amino acids: CASSNIGTGRPQHF. As DNA, the CDR3 is TGTGCCAGTAGTAATATCGGGACAGGGCGTCCCCAGCATTTT.

This clone was observed a few times. This chain connects TRBV7-9 to TRBJ1-5; 10 nucleotides line up with TRBD1. The germline V gene has CDR1 SEHNR and CDR2 FQNEAQ (reference sequence). This CDR3 region has 16 residues. The J segment lost 3 bases and the V segment lost 4 bases, leaving 6 bases of the junction unmatched. CDR3 sequence: CASSSGQGGFNQPQHF. CDR3 DNA sequence: TGTGCCAGCAGCTCAGGACAGGGGGGTTTCAATCAGCCCCAGCATTTT.

V and J are TRBV6-5 and TRBJ2-7, with a possible D match to TRBD1 (5 bases). The CDR3 totals 12 residues. The germline gives CDR1 MNHEY, CDR2 SVGAGI. Trimming stripped 6 bases from V and 6 bases from J, with 12 bases between. The CDR3 loop reads CASSRALFEQYF. The CDR3 nucleotides are TGTGCCAGCAGCAGGGCTCTCTTCGAGCAGTACTTC.

The rearrangement joins TRBV2 to TRBJ1-5; 8 bases match TRBD1. The CDR3 has 16 amino acids. Germline assignment: CDR1 SNHLY and CDR2 FYNNEI. Germline trimming cut 10 bases from V and 0 bases from J; bases unmatched to any gene: 11. In DNA form, the CDR3 reads TGTGCCACCTCTTGGACAGGGCAGAATAGCAATCAGCCCCAGCATTTT. Translation: CATSWTGQNSNQPQHF.

This chain connects TRBV6-5 to TRBJ1-5; no firm D call. Germline-derived CDR1 and CDR2 are MNHEY and SVGAGI. The CDR3 length is 13 residues. With 7 bases removed from V and 5 bases from J, the gap between germline ends came to 12 bases. The CDR3 is CASTGRMDQPQHF. CDR3 coding DNA: TGTGCCAGCACTGGGAGAATGGATCAGCCCCAGCATTTT.

CDR3 amino acids: CASSRLAGGLVYEQYF. CDR3 bases: TGTGCCAGTAGCAGACTAGCGGGGGGTTTAGTCTACGAGCAGTACTTC. The chain uses TRBV19 and TRBJ2-7; 13 bases align to TRBD2. Germline V CDR1 and CDR2: LNHDA, SQIVND (reference sequence). The CDR3 runs to 16 residues. Germline trimming cut 6 bases from V and 3 bases from J; bases unmatched to any gene: 8.

V usage is TRBV5-1 and J usage is TRBJ2-5; 7 bases are shared with TRBD2. Unmatched junction bases numbered 13, after V lost 6 bases and J lost 5 bases. The CDR3 loop spans 15 amino acids. Germline-derived CDR1 and CDR2 are SGHRS and YFSETQ. CDR3 bases: TGCGCCAGCACCCCGGGAGGTAACCAAGCGGAGACCCAGTACTTC. Translated: CASTPGGNQAETQYF.

This clone was found once. The J gene is TRBJ2-5, the V gene TRBV4-1; 7 nucleotides line up with TRBD2. In germline, CDR1 is MGHRA, CDR2 YSYEKL. The CDR3 is 15 residues long. With 4 bases clipped from V and 2 bases from J, the junction kept 7 bases outside the gene matches. The CDR3 region is CASSPNGEGQETQYF. DNA of the CDR3: TGCGCCAGCAGCCCGAATGGGGAGGGTCAAGAGACCCAGTACTTC.